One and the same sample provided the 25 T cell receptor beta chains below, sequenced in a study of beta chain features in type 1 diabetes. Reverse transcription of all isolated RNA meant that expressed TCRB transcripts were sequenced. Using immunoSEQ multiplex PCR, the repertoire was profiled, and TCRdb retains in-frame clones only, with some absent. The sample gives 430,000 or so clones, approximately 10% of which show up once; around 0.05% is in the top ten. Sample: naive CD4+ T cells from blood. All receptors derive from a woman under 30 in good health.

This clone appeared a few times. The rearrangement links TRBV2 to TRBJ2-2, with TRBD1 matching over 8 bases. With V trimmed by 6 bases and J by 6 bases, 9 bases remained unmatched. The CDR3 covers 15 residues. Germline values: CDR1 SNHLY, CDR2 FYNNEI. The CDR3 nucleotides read TGTGCCAGCAGCAAACCCGGACAGGGAGCCGGGGAGCTGTTTTTT. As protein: CASSKPGQGAGELFF.

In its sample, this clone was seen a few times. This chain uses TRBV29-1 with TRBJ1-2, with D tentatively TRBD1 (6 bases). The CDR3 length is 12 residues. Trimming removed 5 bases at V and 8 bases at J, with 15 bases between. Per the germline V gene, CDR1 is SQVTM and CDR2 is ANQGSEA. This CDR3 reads CSVYTGARGYTF. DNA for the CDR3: TGCAGCGTTTATACGGGGGCTAGGGGCTACACCTTC.

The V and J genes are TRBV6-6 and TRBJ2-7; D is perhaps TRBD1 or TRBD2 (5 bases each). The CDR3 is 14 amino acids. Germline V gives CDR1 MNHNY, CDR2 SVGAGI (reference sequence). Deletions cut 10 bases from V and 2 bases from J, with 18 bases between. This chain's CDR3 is CATYSGAGPYEQYF. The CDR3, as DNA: TGTGCCACTTACTCTGGGGCGGGCCCCTACGAGCAGTACTTC.

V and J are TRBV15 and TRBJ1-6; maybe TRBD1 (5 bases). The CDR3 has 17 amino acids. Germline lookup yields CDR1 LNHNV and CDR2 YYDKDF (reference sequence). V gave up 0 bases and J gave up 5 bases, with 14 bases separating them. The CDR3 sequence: CATSRDSRRGDNSPLHF. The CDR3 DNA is TGTGCCACCAGCAGAGATTCAAGGCGAGGGGATAATTCACCCCTCCACTTT.

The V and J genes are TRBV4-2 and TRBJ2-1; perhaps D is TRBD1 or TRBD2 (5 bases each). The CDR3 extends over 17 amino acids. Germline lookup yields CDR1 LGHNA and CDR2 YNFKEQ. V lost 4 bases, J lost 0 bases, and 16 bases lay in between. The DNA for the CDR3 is TGTGCCAGCAGCCGAGAGGACACTAGGAGCTCCTACAATGAGCAGTTCTTC. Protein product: CASSREDTRSSYNEQFF.

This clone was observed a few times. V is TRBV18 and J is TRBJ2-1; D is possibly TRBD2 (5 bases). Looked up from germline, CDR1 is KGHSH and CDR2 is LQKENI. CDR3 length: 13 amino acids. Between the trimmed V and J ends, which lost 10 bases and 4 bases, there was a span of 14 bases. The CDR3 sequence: CATGLSSYNEQFF. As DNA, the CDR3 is TGTGCCACCGGACTGTCATCTTACAATGAGCAGTTCTTC.

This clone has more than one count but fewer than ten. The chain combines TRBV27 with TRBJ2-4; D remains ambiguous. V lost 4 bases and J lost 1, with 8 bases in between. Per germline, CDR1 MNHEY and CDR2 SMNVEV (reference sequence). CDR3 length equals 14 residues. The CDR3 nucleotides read TGTGCCAGCAGTTCCGGACCGGCCAAAAACATTCAGTACTTC. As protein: CASSSGPAKNIQYF.

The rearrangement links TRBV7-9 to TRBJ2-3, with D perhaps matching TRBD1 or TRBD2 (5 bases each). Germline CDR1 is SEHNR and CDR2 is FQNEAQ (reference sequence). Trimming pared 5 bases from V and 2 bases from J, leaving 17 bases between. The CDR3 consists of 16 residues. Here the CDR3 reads CASSTSVRASTDTQYF. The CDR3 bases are TGTGCCAGCAGCACTAGTGTCAGGGCCTCCACAGATACGCAGTATTTT.

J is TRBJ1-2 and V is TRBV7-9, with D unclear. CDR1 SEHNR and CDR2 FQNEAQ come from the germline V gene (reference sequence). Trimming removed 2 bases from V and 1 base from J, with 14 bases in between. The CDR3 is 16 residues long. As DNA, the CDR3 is TGTGCCAGCAGCTTACGCCGATCGGAAATTAACTATGGCTACACCTTC. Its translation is CASSLRRSEINYGYTF.

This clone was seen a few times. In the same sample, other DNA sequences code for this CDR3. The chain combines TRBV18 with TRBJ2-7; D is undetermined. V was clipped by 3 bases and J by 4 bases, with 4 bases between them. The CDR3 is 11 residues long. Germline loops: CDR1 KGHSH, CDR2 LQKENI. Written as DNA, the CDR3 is TGTGCCAGCTCACCGGATTACGAGCAGTACTTC. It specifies CASSPDYEQYF.

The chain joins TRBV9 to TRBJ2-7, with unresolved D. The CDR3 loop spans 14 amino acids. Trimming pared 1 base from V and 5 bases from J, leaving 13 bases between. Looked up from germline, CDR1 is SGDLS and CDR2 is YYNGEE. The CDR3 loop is CASSVRPVQDEQYF. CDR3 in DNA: TGTGCCAGCAGCGTAAGGCCCGTCCAGGACGAGCAGTACTTC.

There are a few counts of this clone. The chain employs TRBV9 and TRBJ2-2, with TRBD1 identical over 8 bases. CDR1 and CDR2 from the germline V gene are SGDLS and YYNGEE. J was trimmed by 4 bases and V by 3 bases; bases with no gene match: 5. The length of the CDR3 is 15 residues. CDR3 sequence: CASSGQGILTGELFF. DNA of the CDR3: TGTGCCAGCAGCGGACAGGGGATACTCACCGGGGAGCTGTTTTTT.

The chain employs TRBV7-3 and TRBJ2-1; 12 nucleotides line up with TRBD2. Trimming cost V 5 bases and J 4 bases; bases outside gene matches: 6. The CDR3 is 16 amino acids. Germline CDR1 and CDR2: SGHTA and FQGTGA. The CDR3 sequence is CASSLMGLAGYNEQFF. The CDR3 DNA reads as TGTGCCAGCAGCCTAATGGGACTAGCGGGTTACAATGAGCAGTTCTTC.

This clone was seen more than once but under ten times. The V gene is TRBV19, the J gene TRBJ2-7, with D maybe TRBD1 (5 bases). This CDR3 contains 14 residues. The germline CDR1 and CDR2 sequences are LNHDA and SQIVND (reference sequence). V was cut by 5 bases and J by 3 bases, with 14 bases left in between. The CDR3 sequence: CASSRQGGFYEQYF. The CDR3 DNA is TGTGCCAGTAGTCGGCAGGGCGGCTTCTACGAGCAGTACTTC.

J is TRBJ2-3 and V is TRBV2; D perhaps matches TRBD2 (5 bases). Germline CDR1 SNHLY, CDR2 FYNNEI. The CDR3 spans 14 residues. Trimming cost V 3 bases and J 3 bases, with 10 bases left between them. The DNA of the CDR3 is TGTGCCAGCAGTGACCTGCTAGCAACAGATACGCAGTATTTT. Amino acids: CASSDLLATDTQYF. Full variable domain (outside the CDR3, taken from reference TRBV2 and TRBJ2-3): EPEVTQTPSHQVTQMGQEVILRCVPISNHLYFYWYRQILGQKVEFLVSFYNNEISEKSEIFDDQFSVERPDGSNFTLKIRSTKLEDSAMYFCASSDLLATDTQYFGPGTRLTVL.

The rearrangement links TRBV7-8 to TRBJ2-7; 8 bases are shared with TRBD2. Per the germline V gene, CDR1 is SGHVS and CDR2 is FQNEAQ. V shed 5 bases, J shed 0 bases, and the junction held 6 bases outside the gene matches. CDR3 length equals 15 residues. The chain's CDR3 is CASSKGLGDSYEQYF. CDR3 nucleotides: TGTGCCAGCAGCAAGGGACTAGGGGACTCCTACGAGCAGTACTTC.

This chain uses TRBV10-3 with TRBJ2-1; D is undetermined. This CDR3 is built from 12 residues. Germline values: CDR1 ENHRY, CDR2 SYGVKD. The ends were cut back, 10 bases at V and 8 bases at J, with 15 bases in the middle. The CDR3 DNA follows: TGTGCCACGGCTATGTCCAACGATGAGCAGTTCTTC. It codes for CATAMSNDEQFF.

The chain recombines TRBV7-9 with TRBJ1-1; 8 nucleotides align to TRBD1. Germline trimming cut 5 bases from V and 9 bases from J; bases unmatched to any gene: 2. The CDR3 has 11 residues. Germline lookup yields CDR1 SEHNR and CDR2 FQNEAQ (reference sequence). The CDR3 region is CASSRQGQAFF. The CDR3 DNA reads TGTGCCAGCAGCCGACAGGGGCAAGCTTTCTTT.

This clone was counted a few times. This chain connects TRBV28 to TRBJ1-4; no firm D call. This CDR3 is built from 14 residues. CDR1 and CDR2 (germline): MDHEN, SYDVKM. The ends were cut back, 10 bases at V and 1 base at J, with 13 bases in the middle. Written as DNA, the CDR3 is TGTGCCATTGACGACGGGAAAACTAATGAAAAACTGTTTTTT. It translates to CAIDDGKTNEKLFF.

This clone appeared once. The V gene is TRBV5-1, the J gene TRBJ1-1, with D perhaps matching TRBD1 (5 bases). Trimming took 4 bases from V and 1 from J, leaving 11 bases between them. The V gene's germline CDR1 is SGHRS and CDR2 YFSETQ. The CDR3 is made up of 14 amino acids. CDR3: CASSMEGPNTEAFF. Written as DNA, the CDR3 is TGCGCCAGCAGCATGGAGGGACCGAACACTGAAGCTTTCTTT. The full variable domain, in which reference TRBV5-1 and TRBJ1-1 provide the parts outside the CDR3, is KAGVTQTPRYLIKTRGQQVTLSCSPISGHRSVSWYQQTPGQGLQFLFEYFSETQRNKGNFPGRFSGRQFSNSRSEMNVSTLELGDSALYLCASSMEGPNTEAFFGQGTRLTVV.

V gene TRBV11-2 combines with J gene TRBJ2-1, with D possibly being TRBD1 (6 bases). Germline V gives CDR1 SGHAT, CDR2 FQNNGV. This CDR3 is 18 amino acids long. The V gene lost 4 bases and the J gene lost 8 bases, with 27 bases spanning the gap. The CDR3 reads CASSSRSLSVGASDEQFF. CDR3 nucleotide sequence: TGTGCCAGCAGCTCCCGCTCCCTCTCCGTGGGGGCATCGGATGAGCAGTTCTTC. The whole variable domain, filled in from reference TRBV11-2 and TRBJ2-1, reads EAGVAQSPRYKIIEKRQSVAFWCNPISGHATLYWYQQILGQGPKLLIQFQNNGVVDDSQLPKDRFSAERLKGVDSTLKIQPAKLEDSAVYLCASSSRSLSVGASDEQFFGPGTRLTVL.

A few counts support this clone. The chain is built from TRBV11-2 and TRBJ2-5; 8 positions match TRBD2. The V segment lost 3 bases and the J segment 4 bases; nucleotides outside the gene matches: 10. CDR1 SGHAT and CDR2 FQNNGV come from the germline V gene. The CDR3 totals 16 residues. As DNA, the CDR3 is TGTGCCAGCAGCTTTATCGCTGCGGGAGGTTTAGAGACCCAGTACTTC. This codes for CASSFIAAGGLETQYF.

The CDR3 protein is CASSAQGLTTNEKLFF. CDR3 sequence (DNA): TGTGCCAGCAGCGCACAGGGACTAACAACTAATGAAAAACTGTTTTTT. The rearrangement links TRBV5-4 to TRBJ1-4, with D perhaps matching TRBD1 (6 bases). The germline CDR1 and CDR2 sequences are SGHNT and YYREEE (reference sequence). The V gene lost 4 bases and the J gene lost 0 bases, with 13 bases spanning the gap. The CDR3 runs to 16 residues.

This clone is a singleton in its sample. Here the CDR3 DNA reads TGCGCCAGCAGCCAAGAACAGGGGGCGTTTAACTATGGCTACACCTTC. Translated: CASSQEQGAFNYGYTF. The V gene is TRBV4-3, the J gene TRBJ1-2, with 9 bases aligning to TRBD1. Per the germline V gene, CDR1 is LGHNA and CDR2 is YSLEER. V lost 0 bases, J lost 1 base, and 3 bases stayed unmatched. The CDR3 is made up of 16 amino acids.

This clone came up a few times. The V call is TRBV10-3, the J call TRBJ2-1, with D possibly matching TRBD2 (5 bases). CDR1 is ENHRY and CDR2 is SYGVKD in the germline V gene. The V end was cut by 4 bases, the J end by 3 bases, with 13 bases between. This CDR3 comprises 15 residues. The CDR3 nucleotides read TGTGCCATCAGTGGGGGTACTAGAAACTACAATGAGCAGTTCTTC. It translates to CAISGGTRNYNEQFF.